This TCR beta chain was sequenced in a study of blood T cell repertoires in COVID-19. Trimming at V came to 2 bases and at J to 6 bases, leaving 9 bases not matched to a gene. Germline V gene sequence: CDR1 ENHRY, CDR2 SYGVKD. The CDR3 has 16 residues. This table comes from immunoSEQ multiplex PCR, and its TCRdb copy is limited to in-frame clones, with some not included. The profile covers tens of thousands of clones, with about 70% appearing a single time and approximately 9% taken by the ten largest. This TCR came from a woman in her sixties or seventies with acute or convalescent COVID-19. The sequenced sample was peripheral blood. The chain uses TRBV10-3 and TRBJ2-7; 11 bases map to TRBD1. DNA for the CDR3: TGTGCCATCAGTGAGGGGTACACCGGGACAGGGGGCGAGCAGTACTTC. Protein sequence: CAISEGYTGTGGEQYF.